A single sample is the source of the 3 T cell receptor beta chains below, sequenced in a study of beta chain features in type 1 diabetes. Regarding the study as a whole: Among patients with Type 1 diabetes, TCRB CDR3s were moderately but significantly shorter in every one of the four CD4+ subsets.

No antigen has been identified for these receptors. Investigators reverse transcribed all isolated RNA, so they sequenced expressed TCRB transcripts. The data were produced by immunoSEQ multiplex PCR, yet TCRdb's version contains in-frame clones alone and is incomplete. The sample carries approximately 260,000 clones, about 24% recorded once. Sequenced sample: naive CD4+ T cells from blood. These receptors were taken from a woman aged 25 to 39 with type 1 diabetes.

This clone showed up just a few times. The V call is TRBV2, the J call TRBJ2-1; D is possibly TRBD2 (6 bases). The CDR3 covers 17 residues. V gave up 3 bases and J gave up 5 bases, with 20 bases separating them. Germline assignment: CDR1 SNHLY and CDR2 FYNNEI. The CDR3 DNA is TGTGCCAGCAGTGAGGTGGGAGGAGGTTCCTACCACAATGAGCAGTTCTTC. Its translation is CASSEVGGGSYHNEQFF.

There are a few counts of this clone. V and J are TRBV29-1 and TRBJ1-1, with D unresolved. The CDR3 extends over 13 amino acids. Germline V gene lookup returns CDR1 SQVTM and CDR2 ANQGSEA. The ends were cut back, 6 bases at V and 0 bases at J, with 11 bases in the middle. The CDR3 DNA is TGCAGCGTCTTGCGGATCATGAACACTGAAGCTTTCTTT. Its protein product is CSVLRIMNTEAFF. Full variable domain (missing parts from reference TRBV29-1 and TRBJ1-1): SAVISQKPSRDICQRGTSLTIQCQVDSQVTMMFWYRQQPGQSLTLIATANQGSEATYESGFVIDKFPISRPNLTFSTLTVSNMSPEDSSIYLCSVLRIMNTEAFFGQGTRLTVV.

V and J are TRBV29-1 and TRBJ1-1; the D gene is possibly TRBD1 (5 bases). The germline V gene has CDR1 SQVTM and CDR2 ANQGSEA. The V and J ends lost 7 bases and 8 bases respectively, with 11 bases between them. The CDR3 is 10 residues long. The CDR3 reads CSAGGPEAFF. CDR3 DNA sequence: TGCAGCGCCGGGGGTCCAGAAGCTTTCTTT.